This TCR beta chain was sequenced for a study of T cells in Graves' hyperthyroidism and ophthalmopathy. Amplified TCR beta CDR3 regions derived from RNA transcripts. During a first-round RT-PCR of the TCR CDR3, the HTBI primer set was used. MiXCR was run by TCRdb on the multiplex PCR reads, yielding one entry per CDR3 protein. The table shows around 400,000 distinct CDR3 sequences, with 25% occurring only once. This CDR3 has 15 residues. Germline V lookup: CDR1 SGHTA, CDR2 FQGTGA. J gave up 5 bases and V 1 base, and 1 base lay outside the gene matches. This clonotype was detected ten times or more. The source of the PBMCs was less than 12 ml of fresh peripheral blood.

The receptor comes from a man between 50 and 59 years old with Graves' hyperthyroidism. The chain joins TRBV7-3 to TRBJ2-7, with TRBD2 matching over 14 bases. The specimen was blood. The CDR3 nucleotides are TGTGCCAGCAGCTTAATGGGACTAGCGGGAGACGAGCAGTACTTC. Its translation: CASSLMGLAGDEQYF.